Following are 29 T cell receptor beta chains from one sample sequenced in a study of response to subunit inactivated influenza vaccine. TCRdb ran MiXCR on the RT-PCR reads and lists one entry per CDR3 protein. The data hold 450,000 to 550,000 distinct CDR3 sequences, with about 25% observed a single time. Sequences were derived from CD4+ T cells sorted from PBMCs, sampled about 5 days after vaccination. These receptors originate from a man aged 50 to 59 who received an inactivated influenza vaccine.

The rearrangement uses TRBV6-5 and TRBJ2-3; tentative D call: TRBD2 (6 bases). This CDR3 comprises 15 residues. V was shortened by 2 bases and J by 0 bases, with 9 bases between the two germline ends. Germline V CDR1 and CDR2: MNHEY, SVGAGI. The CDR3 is CASSYRRGSTDTQYF. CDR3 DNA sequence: TGTGCCAGCAGTTACCGGAGGGGAAGCACAGATACGCAGTATTTT.

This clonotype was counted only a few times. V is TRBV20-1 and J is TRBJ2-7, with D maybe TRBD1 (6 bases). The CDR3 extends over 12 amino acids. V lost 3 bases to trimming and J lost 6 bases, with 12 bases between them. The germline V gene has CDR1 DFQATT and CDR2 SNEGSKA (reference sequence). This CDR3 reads CSASQGLVEQYF. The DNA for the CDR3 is TGCAGTGCTAGTCAGGGGCTGGTCGAGCAGTACTTC.

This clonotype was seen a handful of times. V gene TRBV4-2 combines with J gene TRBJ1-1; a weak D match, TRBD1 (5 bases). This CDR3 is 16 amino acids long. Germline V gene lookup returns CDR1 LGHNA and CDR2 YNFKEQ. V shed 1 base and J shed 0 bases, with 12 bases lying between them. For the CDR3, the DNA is TGTGCCAGCAGCCAAGTTTCAGGGCGAATGAACACTGAAGCTTTCTTT. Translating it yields CASSQVSGRMNTEAFF.

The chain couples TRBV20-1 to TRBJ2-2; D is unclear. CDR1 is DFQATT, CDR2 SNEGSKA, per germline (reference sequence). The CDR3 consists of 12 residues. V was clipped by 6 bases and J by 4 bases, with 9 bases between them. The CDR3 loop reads CSAGSPTGELFF. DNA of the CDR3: TGCAGTGCCGGAAGCCCCACCGGGGAGCTGTTTTTT.

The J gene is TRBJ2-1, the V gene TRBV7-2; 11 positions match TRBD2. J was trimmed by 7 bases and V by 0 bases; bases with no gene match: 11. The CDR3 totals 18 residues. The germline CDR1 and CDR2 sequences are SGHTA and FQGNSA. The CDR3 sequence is CASSLAQQLLAGVNEQFF. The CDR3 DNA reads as TGTGCCAGCAGCTTAGCGCAACAACTACTAGCGGGAGTTAATGAGCAGTTCTTC.

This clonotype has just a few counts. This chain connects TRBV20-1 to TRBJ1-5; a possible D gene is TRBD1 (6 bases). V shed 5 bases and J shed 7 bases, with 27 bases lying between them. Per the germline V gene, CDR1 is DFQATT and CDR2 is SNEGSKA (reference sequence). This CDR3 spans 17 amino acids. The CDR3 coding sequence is TGCAGTGCTCCCGTTCCCGCGCCTAACAGGGCTGGGCAGCCCCAGCATTTT. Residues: CSAPVPAPNRAGQPQHF.

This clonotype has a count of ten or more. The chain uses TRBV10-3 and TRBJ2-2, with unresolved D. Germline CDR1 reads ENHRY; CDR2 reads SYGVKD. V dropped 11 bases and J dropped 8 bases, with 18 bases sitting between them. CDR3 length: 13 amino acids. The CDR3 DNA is TGTGCCCTCATGGGTTACGGCCGAGGGGAGCTGTTTTTT. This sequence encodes CALMGYGRGELFF.

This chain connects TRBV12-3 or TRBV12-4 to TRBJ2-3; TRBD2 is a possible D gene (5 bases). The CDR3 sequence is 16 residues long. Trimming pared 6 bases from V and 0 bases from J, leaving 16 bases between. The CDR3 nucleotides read TGTGCCAGCAGACCCCGGACTGGAGTAAGCACAGATACGCAGTATTTT. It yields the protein CASRPRTGVSTDTQYF.

The CDR3 coding sequence is TGTGCCACCAGCAGAGGACAGGGGCAAGAGACCCAGTACTTC. Amino acids: CATSRGQGQETQYF. The V call is TRBV15, the J call TRBJ2-5, with TRBD1 matching 8 bases. The germline V gene encodes CDR1 LNHNV and CDR2 YYDKDF (reference sequence). The CDR3 is made up of 14 amino acids. The ends lost 1 base at V and 2 bases at J; junction bases unmatched: 0. Looking up the rest from reference TRBV15 and TRBJ2-5 gives the full variable domain: DAMVIQNPRYQVTQFGKPVTLSCSQTLNHNVMYWYQQKSSQAPKLLFHYYDKDFNNEADTPDNFQSRRPNTSFCFLDIRSPGLGDTAMYLCATSRGQGQETQYFGPGTRLLVL.

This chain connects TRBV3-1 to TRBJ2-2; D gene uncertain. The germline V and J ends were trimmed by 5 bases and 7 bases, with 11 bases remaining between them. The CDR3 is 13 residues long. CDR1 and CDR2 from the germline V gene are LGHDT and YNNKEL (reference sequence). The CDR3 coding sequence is TGTGCCAGCAGCGTAGTAGGTGGCGGGGAGCTGTTTTTT. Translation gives CASSVVGGGELFF.

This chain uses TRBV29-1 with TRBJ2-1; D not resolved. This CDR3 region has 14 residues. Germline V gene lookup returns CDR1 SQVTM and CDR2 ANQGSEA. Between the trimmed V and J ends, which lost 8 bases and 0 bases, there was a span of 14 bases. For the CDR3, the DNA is TGCAGCTTCAGTGGTTGGAGCTCCTACAATGAGCAGTTCTTC. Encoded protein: CSFSGWSSYNEQFF.

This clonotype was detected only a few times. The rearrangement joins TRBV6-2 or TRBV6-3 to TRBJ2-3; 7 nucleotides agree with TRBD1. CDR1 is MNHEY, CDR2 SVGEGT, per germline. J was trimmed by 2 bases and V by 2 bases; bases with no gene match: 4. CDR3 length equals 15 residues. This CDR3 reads CASSYRDSSTDTQYF. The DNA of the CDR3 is TGTGCCAGCAGTTACCGGGACAGCTCCACAGATACGCAGTATTTT.

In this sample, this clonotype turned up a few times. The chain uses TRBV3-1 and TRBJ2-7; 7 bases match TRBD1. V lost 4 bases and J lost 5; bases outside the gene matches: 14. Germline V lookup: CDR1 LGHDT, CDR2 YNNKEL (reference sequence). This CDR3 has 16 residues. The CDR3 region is CASSRKIGQVVNEQYF. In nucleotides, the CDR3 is TGTGCCAGCAGCCGGAAAATTGGACAGGTAGTCAACGAGCAGTACTTC.

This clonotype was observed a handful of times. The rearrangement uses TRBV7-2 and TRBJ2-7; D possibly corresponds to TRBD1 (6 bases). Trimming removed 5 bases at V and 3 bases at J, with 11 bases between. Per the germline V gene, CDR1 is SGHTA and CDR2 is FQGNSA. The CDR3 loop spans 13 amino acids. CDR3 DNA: TGTGCCAGCAGCAAAGACAGGAGCTACGAGCAGTACTTC. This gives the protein CASSKDRSYEQYF.

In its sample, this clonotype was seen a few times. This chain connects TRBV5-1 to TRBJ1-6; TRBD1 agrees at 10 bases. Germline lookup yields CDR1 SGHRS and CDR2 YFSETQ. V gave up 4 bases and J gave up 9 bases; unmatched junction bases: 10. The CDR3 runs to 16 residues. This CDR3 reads CASSPGQGLYGSPLHF. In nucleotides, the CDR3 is TGCGCCAGCAGCCCGGGACAGGGGTTATACGGTTCACCCCTCCACTTT.

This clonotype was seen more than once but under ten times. The CDR3 coding sequence is TGCAGTGCCATTCCGGGAGGACAGATCTACAGCACAGATACGCAGTATTTT. Protein: CSAIPGGQIYSTDTQYF. V usage is TRBV20-1 and J usage is TRBJ2-3; maybe TRBD2 (7 bases). V dropped 6 bases and J dropped 0 bases, with 22 bases sitting between them. The CDR3 contains 17 residues. Germline V CDR1 and CDR2: DFQATT, SNEGSKA (reference sequence).

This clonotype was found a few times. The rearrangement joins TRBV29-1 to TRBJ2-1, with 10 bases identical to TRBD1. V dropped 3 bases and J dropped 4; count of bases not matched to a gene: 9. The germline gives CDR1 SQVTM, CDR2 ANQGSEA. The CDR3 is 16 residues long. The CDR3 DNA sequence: TGCAGCGTTGACGGGACAGGGGTCACGGTTTACAATGAGCAGTTCTTC. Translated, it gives CSVDGTGVTVYNEQFF.

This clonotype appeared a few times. The CDR3 loop reads CASSRRRGLAGSYEQYF. CDR3 DNA: TGTGCCAGCAGCCGTAGAAGAGGACTAGCGGGGTCCTACGAGCAGTACTTC. The J gene is TRBJ2-7, the V gene TRBV3-1; 12 positions agree with TRBD2. The V gene's germline CDR1 is LGHDT and CDR2 YNNKEL (reference sequence). The CDR3 consists of 17 residues. Trimming took 4 bases from V and 1 from J; bases not matched to a gene: 8.

CDR3 residues: CASSASLGGYNEQFF. CDR3 bases: TGCGCCAGCAGCGCTAGCCTGGGCGGCTACAATGAGCAGTTCTTC. This sequence joins TRBV5-1 and TRBJ2-1, with D perhaps TRBD2 (5 bases). Trimming removed 4 bases at V and 3 bases at J, with 14 bases between. The germline V gene encodes CDR1 SGHRS and CDR2 YFSETQ. CDR3 length: 15 residues.

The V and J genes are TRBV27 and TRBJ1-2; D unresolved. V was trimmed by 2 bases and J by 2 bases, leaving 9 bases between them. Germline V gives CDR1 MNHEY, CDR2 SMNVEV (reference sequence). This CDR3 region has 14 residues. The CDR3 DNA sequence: TGTGCCAGCAGTTTAAGCCCAGTAAACTATGGCTACACCTTC. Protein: CASSLSPVNYGYTF.

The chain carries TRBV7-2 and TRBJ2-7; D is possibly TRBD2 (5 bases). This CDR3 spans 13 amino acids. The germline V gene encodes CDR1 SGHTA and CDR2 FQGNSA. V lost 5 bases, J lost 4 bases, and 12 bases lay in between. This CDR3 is CASSGPGRYEQYF. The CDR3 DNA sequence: TGTGCCAGCAGCGGGCCGGGAAGATACGAGCAGTACTTC.

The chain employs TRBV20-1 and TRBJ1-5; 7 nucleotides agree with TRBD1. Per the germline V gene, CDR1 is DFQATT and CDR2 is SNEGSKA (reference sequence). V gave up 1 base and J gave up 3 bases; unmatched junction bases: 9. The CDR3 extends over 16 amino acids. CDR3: CSARGARQGFNQPQHF. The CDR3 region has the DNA TGCAGTGCTAGAGGGGCCCGACAGGGTTTCAATCAGCCCCAGCATTTT.

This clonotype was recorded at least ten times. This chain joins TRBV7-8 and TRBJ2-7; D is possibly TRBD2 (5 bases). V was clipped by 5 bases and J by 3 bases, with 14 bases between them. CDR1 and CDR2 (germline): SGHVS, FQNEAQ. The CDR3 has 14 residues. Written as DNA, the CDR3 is TGTGCCAGCAGCGTTGCCGGGATAGGCTACGAGCAGTACTTC. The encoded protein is CASSVAGIGYEQYF. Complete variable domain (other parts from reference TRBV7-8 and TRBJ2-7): GAGVSQSPRYKVAKRGQDVALRCDPISGHVSLFWYQQALGQGPEFLTYFQNEAQLDKSGLPSDRFFAERPEGSVSTLKIQRTQQEDSAVYLCASSVAGIGYEQYFGPGTRLTVT.

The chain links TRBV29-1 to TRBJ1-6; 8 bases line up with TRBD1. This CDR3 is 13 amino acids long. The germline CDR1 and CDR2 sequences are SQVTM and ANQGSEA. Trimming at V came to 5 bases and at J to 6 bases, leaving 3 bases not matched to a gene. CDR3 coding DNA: TGCAGCGTTAGGACAGGGAGTAATTCACCCCTCCACTTT. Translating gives CSVRTGSNSPLHF.

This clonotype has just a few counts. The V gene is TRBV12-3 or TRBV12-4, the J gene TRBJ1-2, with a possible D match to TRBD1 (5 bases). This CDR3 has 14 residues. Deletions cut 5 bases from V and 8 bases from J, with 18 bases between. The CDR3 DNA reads TGTGCCAGCAGTAACCCGCCTGGACAAAGAGGCTACACCTTC. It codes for CASSNPPGQRGYTF.

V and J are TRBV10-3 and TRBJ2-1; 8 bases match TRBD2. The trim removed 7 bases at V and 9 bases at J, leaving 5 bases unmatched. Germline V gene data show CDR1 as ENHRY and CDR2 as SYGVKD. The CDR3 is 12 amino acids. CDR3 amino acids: CAIKAGEGEQFF. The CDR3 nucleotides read TGTGCCATCAAAGCGGGAGAGGGTGAGCAGTTCTTC.

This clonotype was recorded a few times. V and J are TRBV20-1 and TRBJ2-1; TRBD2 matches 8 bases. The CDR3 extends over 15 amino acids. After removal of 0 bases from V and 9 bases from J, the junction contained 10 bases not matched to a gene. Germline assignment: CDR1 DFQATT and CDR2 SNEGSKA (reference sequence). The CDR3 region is CSARDKGLASSEQFF. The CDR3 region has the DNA TGCAGTGCTAGAGATAAAGGACTAGCAAGCTCTGAGCAGTTCTTC.

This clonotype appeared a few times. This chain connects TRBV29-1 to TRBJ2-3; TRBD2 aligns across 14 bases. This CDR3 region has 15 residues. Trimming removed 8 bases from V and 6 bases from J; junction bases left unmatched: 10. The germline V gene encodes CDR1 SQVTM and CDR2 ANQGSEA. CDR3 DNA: TGCAGCTCACTGACCGGGACTAGCGGGGGTGATACGCAGTATTTT. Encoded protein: CSSLTGTSGGDTQYF.

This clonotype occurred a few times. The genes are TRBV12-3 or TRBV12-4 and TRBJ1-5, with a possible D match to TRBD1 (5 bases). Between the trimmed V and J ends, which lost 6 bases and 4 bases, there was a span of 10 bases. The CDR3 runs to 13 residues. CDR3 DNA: TGTGCCAGCAGACAGACAGTGAATCAGCCCCAGCATTTT. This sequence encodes CASRQTVNQPQHF.